This is a list of T cell receptor beta chains from one sample in a study of graft-versus-host responses after intestinal transplantation. The table came from immunoSEQ multiplex PCR; TCRdb's copy has only in-frame clones and leaves some out. The sample records 10,000 or so clones, about 93% being singletons. Specimen: PBMCs, collected 8 days after intestinal transplant. These receptors were collected from a human patient who received an intestinal transplant, so some T cells may come from the graft donor. The CDR3 runs from the conserved cysteine through the conserved F or W. A D gene is named only where the DNA matches it firmly. Size values are once, few and many counts, or a class for expanded clones, and some rows have none.

clone_size,j_call,v_call,d_call,cdr3_nt,cdr3_aa
NA,TRBJ2-1,TRBV4-1,NA,TGCGCCAGCAGCCAAGCTGGAGGCAATGAGCAGTTCTTC,CASSQAGGNEQFF
NA,TRBJ2-3,TRBV27,NA,TGTGCCAGCAGTTTCTTGACGAGCACAGATACGCAGTATTTT,CASSFLTSTDTQYF
NA,TRBJ2-7,TRBV19,TRBD1,TGTGCCAGTAGTGAGTCTGTGACAGGGGGCTTTTTCGGCGAGCAGTACTTC,CASSESVTGGFFGEQYF
NA,TRBJ1-1,TRBV7-6,NA,TGTGCCAGCAGCTTTCTGACAGGTGAAGCTTTCTTT,CASSFLTGEAFF
once,TRBJ2-3,TRBV30,NA,TGTGCCTGCCCCATAGAAGGAGGGGGGGAATACACAGATACGCAGTATTTT,CACPIEGGGEYTDTQYF
NA,TRBJ1-2,TRBV6-5,NA,TGTGCCAGCAGTTCGTTAACATTTGGCTACACCTTC,CASSSLTFGYTF
few,TRBJ1-5,TRBV21-1,NA,TGTGCCAGCACGCCACGGGGGGCTTGGAATCAGCCCCAGCATTTT,CASTPRGAWNQPQHF
NA,TRBJ1-3,TRBV10-3,NA,TGTGCCATCAGTGAGGGGCCGATGGGAAACACCATATATTTT,CAISEGPMGNTIYF
NA,TRBJ2-3,TRBV28,NA,TGTGCCAGCAGTTTAGGGGGCTACACAGATACGCAGTATTTT,CASSLGGYTDTQYF
NA,TRBJ2-2,TRBV11-2,TRBD2,TGTGCCAGCAGCTTGACTAGCGGGGACAACACCGGGGAGCTGTTTTTT,CASSLTSGDNTGELFF
NA,TRBJ2-7,TRBV5-6,TRBD1,TGTGCCAGCAGCGTCAGGGGGACCTACGAGCAGTACTTC,CASSVRGTYEQYF